This T cell receptor (beta chain) was observed in a study of T cell responses to AZD1222 COVID-19 vaccine. Study-wide background: Samples with a second dose at about 4 or about 12 weeks were pooled together. Broader study findings: Clonal diversity was possibly underestimated; the donors were predominantly white British and more often female. Repertoire samples came only from after the peak T cell response.

Produced via immunoSEQ multiplex PCR; TCRdb's table is partial and in-frame only. The data hold about 110,000 clones, with roughly nine tenths observed a single time. About this clone: Its antigen is still unknown.

The TCR sequence derives from an adult in good health. Sequencing used peripheral blood, obtained on day 0 of AZD1222 vaccination.

Written as DNA, the CDR3 is TGTGCCAGCAGCTCTGGGGTAGCGGGGCGCACAGATACGCAGTATTTT. Residues: CASSSGVAGRTDTQYF. This chain links TRBV11-1 with TRBJ2-3; 8 bases are shared with TRBD2. Looked up from germline, CDR1 is SGHAT and CDR2 is FQDESV (reference sequence). The CDR3 extends over 16 amino acids. J lost 1 base, V lost 4 bases, and 7 bases had no gene match.